This TCR beta chain appears in the sequencing data of a study of blood T cell repertoires in COVID-19 (dated by TCRdb to between 2020 and 2021). Regarding the complete study: Samples covering the acute and convalescent phases of COVID-19 were provided by collaborators in the United States, Italy and Spain. The dataset comprised deeply sampled blood TCRbeta repertoires from subjects exposed to, actively infected with, or recovered from COVID-19. The material from the prospective study consisted of cDNA or gDNA derived from T cells, B-cell-depleted T cells, or PBMCs. A freely available public database, intended as a resource for researchers studying the immune response to SARS-CoV-2, is where the repertoires were released. The samples were drawn from the first 160 participants of the ongoing ImmuneRACE study and from more than 1,000 subjects provided by 6 global collaborators. Sample metadata almost always included a de-identified subject ID, COVID-19 status, age in years and sex. HLA class I and class II types, where available, came from metadata supplied by the sample provider rather than from assay-based typing. Study-wide findings and limitations: The amount of clinical and demographic metadata varied by source and participant and was provided uncurated.

Regarding this clone: Its binding antigen is unknown. No much larger clonotype is one base removed from it; base qualities were not supplied.

Each collaborating institution followed its own protocols to collect whole blood in K2EDTA tubes. Collaborator samples were shipped for TCRbeta analysis as frozen whole blood, isolated PBMCs, or DNA extracted from either sample type. TCRbeta CDR3 regions were amplified from genomic DNA by means of the immunoSEQ Assay, a bias-controlled multiplex PCR. From the authors' description of their analysis: Within the assay, amplification of reference gene primers was used to estimate how many nucleated cells each sample contained. To quantify the absolute abundance of each unique TCRbeta CDR3 rearrangement, sequence reads were collapsed and filtered. For each sample, productive Simpson clonality was calculated as the square root of Simpson's diversity index over productive rearrangements. The immuneACCESS repertoire file appears here via TCRdb, limited to in-frame rearrangements. These files lack a portion of the clones; in checked studies, under half of the deficit traces to unresolved V genes, and the cause of the others is not known. V and J calls and clone size are those listed in that table; D and trimming were worked out from the DNA. The sample contains about 64,000 clones, approximately 91% of them found a single time. Roughly 1.5% of the sample belongs to the ten largest clones.

The source of this sequence is a human donor in a cohort sampled during active COVID-19. Sequenced input: peripheral blood.

The CDR3 corresponds to CASSRKSSGTGVTDTQYF. The DNA sequence follows: TGCGCCAGCAGCCGAAAGTCTTCCGGGACAGGGGTTACAGATACGCAGTATTTT. Recombination connected TRBV5-1 to TRBJ2-3, and TRBD1 matches 10 of the central bases. Per the germline V gene, SGHRS is the CDR1 and YFSETQ is the CDR2. Including cysteine and phenylalanine, the CDR3 has 18 amino acids. The DNA shown is the 54-base CDR3, in frame from base 1. V and J are trimmed by 4 bases and 3 bases, and the gene matches miss 14 bases of the junction.